What follows are 30 T cell receptor beta chains derived from one specimen sequenced in a study of blood T cell repertoires in COVID-19. Method: immunoSEQ multiplex PCR; TCRdb's copy keeps in-frame clones and lacks some. The table records about 210,000 clones, more than 70% of them present only once. The sample consisted of PBMCs or T cells enriched from blood (not recorded which). Receptor source: a middle-aged man with acute COVID-19.

The chain couples TRBV13 to TRBJ2-5, with 8 bases identical to TRBD2. This CDR3 comprises 15 residues. The V gene end was trimmed by 2 bases and the J gene end by 1 base; junction bases not matched to a gene: 3. Per germline, CDR1 PRHDT and CDR2 FYEKMQ (reference sequence). CDR3 DNA: TGTGCCAGCAGCTTACGGGAGGGCCCCCAAGAGACCCAGTACTTC. It encodes CASSLREGPQETQYF. The full variable domain, with the rest looked up from reference TRBV13 and TRBJ2-5, is AAGVIQSPRHLIKEKRETATLKCYPIPRHDTVYWYQQGPGQDPQFLISFYEKMQSDKGSIPDRFSAQQFSDYHSELNMSSLELGDSALYFCASSLREGPQETQYFGPGTRLLVL.

The chain has TRBV28 and TRBJ2-3; TRBD2 is a possible D gene (5 bases). The V and J ends lost 8 bases and 2 bases respectively, with 11 bases between them. The CDR3 runs to 13 residues. From germline, CDR1 is MDHEN and CDR2 SYDVKM. DNA for the CDR3: TGTGCCAGCCAAATCCTAGCCACAGATACGCAGTATTTT. This encodes CASQILATDTQYF. Looking up the rest from reference TRBV28 and TRBJ2-3 gives the full variable domain: DVKVTQSSRYLVKRTGEKVFLECVQDMDHENMFWYRQDPGLGLRLIYFSYDVKMKEKGDIPEGYSVSREKKERFSLILESASTNQTSMYLCASQILATDTQYFGPGTRLTVL.

This chain connects TRBV7-9 to TRBJ2-7, with 7 bases lining up with TRBD1. V was clipped by 5 bases and J by 1 base; unmatched bases: 11. Germline V gene data show CDR1 as SEHNR and CDR2 as FQNEAQ (reference sequence). CDR3 length: 16 residues. The DNA for the CDR3 is TGTGCCAGCAGCCCATTCGCTTCGGGACAGTCCTACGAGCAGTACTTC. Its protein is CASSPFASGQSYEQYF.

This clone was recorded only once. The V and J genes are TRBV24-1 and TRBJ2-7; TRBD1 agrees at 7 bases. This CDR3 comprises 14 residues. Germline V gene lookup returns CDR1 KGHDR and CDR2 SFDVKD. V was pared by 3 bases and J by 5 bases, with 6 bases of the junction left unmatched. CDR3 amino acids: CATSDRATGHEQYF. CDR3 in DNA: TGTGCCACCAGTGATCGAGCGACAGGGCACGAGCAGTACTTC.

This chain links TRBV28 with TRBJ2-1; TRBD2 matches at 9 bases. From germline, CDR1 is MDHEN and CDR2 SYDVKM. This CDR3 has 16 amino acids. Trimming cost V 6 bases and J 9 bases; bases outside gene matches: 15. The chain's CDR3 is CASSMGLAGKSSEQFF. CDR3 nucleotides: TGTGCCAGCAGCATGGGCCTAGCGGGAAAGAGCAGTGAGCAGTTCTTC.

The chain couples TRBV10-2 to TRBJ1-2; 7 nucleotides match TRBD1. J gave up 4 bases and V 1 base, and 3 bases lay outside the gene matches. Germline V gives CDR1 WSHSY, CDR2 SAAADI. This CDR3 is 14 amino acids long. As DNA, the CDR3 is TGCGCCAGCAGTGAGTGGCAGGGGGGCTATGGCTACACCTTC. Protein: CASSEWQGGYGYTF.

This clone was seen a single time. V and J are TRBV11-2 and TRBJ1-1, with unresolved D. Germline V gives CDR1 SGHAT, CDR2 FQNNGV. Trimming cost V 7 bases and J 5 bases, with 8 bases left between them. This CDR3 has 11 amino acids. This chain's CDR3 is CASMRGTEAFF. In DNA form, the CDR3 reads TGTGCCAGCATGCGGGGAACTGAAGCTTTCTTT. Variable domain in full (rest from reference TRBV11-2 and TRBJ1-1): EAGVAQSPRYKIIEKRQSVAFWCNPISGHATLYWYQQILGQGPKLLIQFQNNGVVDDSQLPKDRFSAERLKGVDSTLKIQPAKLEDSAVYLCASMRGTEAFFGQGTRLTVV.

The rearrangement joins TRBV11-1 to TRBJ2-7; 8 nucleotides match TRBD1. The ends lost 6 bases at V and 4 bases at J; junction bases unmatched: 5. Looked up from germline, CDR1 is SGHAT and CDR2 is FQDESV (reference sequence). The CDR3 has 13 amino acids. DNA for the CDR3: TGTGCCAGCAGTGGACAGGGATCGTACGAGCAGTACTTC. Translating gives CASSGQGSYEQYF.

The rearrangement uses TRBV6-1 and TRBJ2-5, with 7 bases matching TRBD1. V gave up 3 bases and J gave up 4 bases; unmatched junction bases: 8. Germline assignment: CDR1 MNHNS and CDR2 SASEGT. The CDR3 runs to 15 residues. The CDR3 sequence: CASSEVKGAGETQYF. The CDR3 DNA sequence: TGTGCCAGCAGTGAGGTGAAGGGGGCAGGAGAGACCCAGTACTTC.

The V call is TRBV6-1, the J call TRBJ2-3; 10 bases line up with TRBD2. The CDR3 runs 17 residues. The V segment lost 3 bases and the J segment 4 bases; nucleotides outside the gene matches: 10. Germline V lookup: CDR1 MNHNS, CDR2 SASEGT. The CDR3 here is CASSDGLAVLDADTQYF. The CDR3 nucleotides read TGTGCCAGCAGTGACGGACTAGCGGTATTGGATGCAGATACGCAGTATTTT.

This clone was counted between two and nine times. The genes are TRBV30 and TRBJ2-3; TRBD2 matches 7 bases. The V gene's germline CDR1 is GTSNPN and CDR2 SVGIG (reference sequence). The CDR3 totals 15 residues. J lost 3 bases, V lost 2 bases, and 8 bases had no gene match. CDR3 amino acids: CAWSKGLAATDTQYF. The CDR3 region has the DNA TGTGCCTGGAGTAAGGGGCTAGCGGCTACAGATACGCAGTATTTT.

V is TRBV24-1 and J is TRBJ2-1, with a tentative D call TRBD2 (6 bases). This CDR3 comprises 13 residues. Germline loops: CDR1 KGHDR, CDR2 SFDVKD. Trimming left V 4 bases short and J 14 bases short, with 17 bases between. This CDR3 reads CATSERIGGPEFF. The CDR3 coding sequence is TGTGCCACCAGTGAGAGGATTGGAGGGCCAGAGTTCTTC.

The chain has TRBV30 and TRBJ2-7; the match to TRBD1 covers 7 bases. The V gene end was trimmed by 5 bases and the J gene end by 2 bases; junction bases not matched to a gene: 9. The germline V gene encodes CDR1 GTSNPN and CDR2 SVGIG (reference sequence). CDR3 length equals 14 residues. The CDR3 loop reads CAWFSQGEAYEQYF. The DNA of the CDR3 is TGTGCCTGGTTTAGTCAGGGGGAAGCCTACGAGCAGTACTTC.

This chain connects TRBV12-3 or TRBV12-4 to TRBJ2-7; D remains unclear. The V and J ends lost 2 bases and 3 bases respectively, with 5 bases between them. There are 12 residues in the CDR3. The CDR3 sequence is CASSLFGYEQYF. The CDR3 region has the DNA TGTGCCAGCAGTTTATTCGGCTACGAGCAGTACTTC.

The chain couples TRBV7-9 to TRBJ2-7, with D perhaps matching TRBD2 (5 bases). The CDR3 has 13 amino acids. The germline CDR1 and CDR2 sequences are SEHNR and FQNEAQ (reference sequence). V was shortened by 5 bases and J by 6 bases, with 14 bases between the two germline ends. Written as DNA, the CDR3 is TGTGCCAGCAGCCCGAGCGGCCCACGCGAGCAGTACTTC. Translation gives CASSPSGPREQYF. The complete variable domain, with remaining parts taken from reference TRBV7-9 and TRBJ2-7, reads DTGVSQNPRHKITKRGQNVTFRCDPISEHNRLYWYRQTLGQGPEFLTYFQNEAQLEKSRLLSDRFSAERPKGSFSTLEIQRTEQGDSAMYLCASSPSGPREQYFGPGTRLTVT.

The chain has TRBV7-2 and TRBJ1-6; possible D gene TRBD1, 5 bases. The CDR3 spans 14 residues. V was shortened by 5 bases and J by 9 bases, with 14 bases between the two germline ends. CDR1 SGHTA and CDR2 FQGNSA come from the germline V gene. The CDR3 DNA reads as TGTGCCAGCAGCGAGCCAGGGCCATCTTCACCCCTCCACTTT. Translated: CASSEPGPSSPLHF.

V usage is TRBV27 and J usage is TRBJ2-1; D ambiguous. In germline, CDR1 is MNHEY, CDR2 SMNVEV (reference sequence). The V end lost 3 bases, the J end lost 3 bases, and 9 bases lay between the germline ends. The CDR3 is made up of 14 amino acids. CDR3 DNA: TGTGCCAGCAGTTTTCCCCCCCACTACAATGAGCAGTTCTTC. Protein sequence: CASSFPPHYNEQFF.

The genes are TRBV30 and TRBJ1-4; D remains ambiguous. V lost 2 bases and J lost 7, with 11 bases in between. The CDR3 sequence is 13 residues long. The germline CDR1 and CDR2 sequences are GTSNPN and SVGIG (reference sequence). The CDR3 here is CAWSPRAREKLFF. The CDR3 nucleotides read TGTGCCTGGAGTCCTCGAGCCCGTGAAAAACTGTTTTTT.

The chain couples TRBV5-4 to TRBJ2-3, with 7 bases lining up with TRBD2. This CDR3 has 18 amino acids. V lost 7 bases to trimming and J lost 6 bases; unmatched junction nucleotides: 23. Germline V gene lookup returns CDR1 SGHNT and CDR2 YYREEE (reference sequence). The CDR3 reads CASGPLWSAAGVSDTQYF. In DNA, the CDR3 is TGTGCCAGCGGCCCCCTCTGGTCGGCGGCGGGAGTGTCGGATACGCAGTATTTT.

The chain recombines TRBV12-3 or TRBV12-4 with TRBJ2-7, with a tentative D call TRBD2 (5 bases). The CDR3 spans 13 residues. Trimming removed 3 bases at V and 6 bases at J, with 12 bases between. The CDR3 reads CASSFGPRGEQYF. The DNA of the CDR3 is TGTGCCAGCAGTTTCGGGCCCCGGGGCGAGCAGTACTTC.

This clone was seen once. This rearrangement joins TRBV10-1 to TRBJ2-5, with 9 bases lining up with TRBD2. There are 14 residues in the CDR3. The V gene end was trimmed by 2 bases and the J gene end by 4 bases; junction bases not matched to a gene: 2. Germline V gives CDR1 WNHNN, CDR2 SYGVQD (reference sequence). The CDR3 DNA follows: TGCGCCAGCAGTGAGACACTAGCGGGAGAGACCCAGTACTTC. The encoded protein is CASSETLAGETQYF.

V gene TRBV2 combines with J gene TRBJ1-2, with 7 bases lining up with TRBD1. The germline V gene encodes CDR1 SNHLY and CDR2 FYNNEI. CDR3 length equals 13 residues. V was pared by 5 bases and J by 8 bases, with 8 bases of the junction left unmatched. CDR3 protein: CASSSLTGPGYTF. CDR3 in DNA: TGTGCCAGCAGTTCGCTGACAGGGCCCGGCTACACCTTC.

This clone was observed a few times. The gene calls are TRBV3-1 (or the pseudogene TRBV3-2) and TRBJ1-3; D call uncertain. Looked up from germline, CDR1 is LGHDT and CDR2 is YNNKEL (reference sequence). The V gene lost 4 bases and the J gene lost 4 bases, with 11 bases spanning the gap. CDR3 length equals 14 residues. The CDR3 is CASSLSWRGNTIYF. In DNA, the CDR3 is TGTGCCAGCAGCCTCTCCTGGAGGGGAAACACCATATATTTT.

This chain links TRBV19 with TRBJ1-2; D is perhaps TRBD1 (5 bases). Trimming stripped 5 bases from V and 4 bases from J, with 17 bases between. In germline, CDR1 is LNHDA, CDR2 SQIVND (reference sequence). CDR3 size: 15 residues. CDR3 sequence reads: CASSSGDLTSYGYTF. The CDR3 DNA sequence: TGTGCCAGTAGTTCGGGGGACTTAACTTCCTATGGCTACACCTTC.

This chain links TRBV27 with TRBJ2-7, with 9 bases aligning to TRBD1. The CDR3 runs 15 residues. The V and J ends lost 4 bases and 0 bases, in that order; junction bases with no gene match: 4. Germline loops: CDR1 MNHEY, CDR2 SMNVEV (reference sequence). In DNA form, the CDR3 reads TGTGCCAGCAGTTCCGGGACAGGGCCCTCCTACGAGCAGTACTTC. The encoded protein is CASSSGTGPSYEQYF.

This rearrangement joins TRBV6-4 to TRBJ1-2; tentative D call: TRBD1 (6 bases). CDR3 size: 14 residues. CDR1 and CDR2 (germline): MRHNA, SNTAGT. V was shortened by 3 bases and J by 8 bases, with 16 bases between the two germline ends. This CDR3 is CASSEPGALSGYTF. The CDR3 DNA reads as TGTGCCAGCAGTGAACCAGGGGCCCTTTCGGGCTACACCTTC.

The chain has TRBV5-5 and TRBJ1-4, with a weak D call TRBD1 (5 bases). The CDR3 sequence is 15 residues long. Trimming left V 0 bases short and J 4 bases short, with 10 bases between. CDR1 is SGHKS, CDR2 YYEKEE, per germline (reference sequence). Here the CDR3 DNA reads TGTGCCAGCAGCTTGGTGGTGGGGGGTAATGAAAAACTGTTTTTT. Its translation is CASSLVVGGNEKLFF.

The chain employs TRBV5-1 and TRBJ2-7; 7 nucleotides agree with TRBD1. Per germline, CDR1 SGHRS and CDR2 YFSETQ. The junction had 5 bases not matched to a gene; V was cut back by 4 bases and J by 4 bases. The CDR3 length is 13 residues. DNA for the CDR3: TGCGCCAGCAGCATGGGCAGGGGGTACGAGCAGTACTTC. Translation gives CASSMGRGYEQYF. The complete variable domain, with remaining parts taken from reference TRBV5-1 and TRBJ2-7, reads KAGVTQTPRYLIKTRGQQVTLSCSPISGHRSVSWYQQTPGQGLQFLFEYFSETQRNKGNFPGRFSGRQFSNSRSEMNVSTLELGDSALYLCASSMGRGYEQYFGPGTRLTVT.

This clone was seen only once. The same CDR3 arises from other DNA sequences in this sample as well. The chain couples TRBV28 to TRBJ1-2, with unresolved D. CDR3 length: 12 amino acids. Trimming removed 4 bases from V and 3 bases from J, with 6 bases in between. Germline V CDR1 and CDR2: MDHEN, SYDVKM. CDR3 region: CASSSGHYGYTF. CDR3 nucleotide sequence: TGTGCCAGCAGTTCTGGGCACTATGGCTACACCTTC.

V and J are TRBV2 and TRBJ1-4; 11 nucleotides agree with TRBD1. After removal of 2 bases from V and 7 bases from J, the junction contained 3 bases not matched to a gene. Germline CDR1 reads SNHLY; CDR2 reads FYNNEI. This CDR3 is built from 15 residues. CDR3 residues: CASSELGTGGEKLFF. In nucleotides, the CDR3 is TGTGCCAGCAGTGAATTGGGGACAGGGGGTGAAAAACTGTTTTTT.